This T cell receptor beta chain was identified in a study of control samples from healthy donors and cancer patients. This clone turned up a few times. The CDR3 runs to 13 residues. Germline loops: CDR1 SEHNR, CDR2 FQNEAQ (reference sequence). The J segment lost 7 bases and the V segment lost 5 bases, leaving 4 bases of the junction unmatched. Some clones are missing from TCRdb's copy, which holds only in-frame ones; the method was immunoSEQ multiplex PCR. Among 55,000 to 85,000 clones, 87% were seen once, and the ten largest hold roughly 2.4%. Sequences were obtained from PBMCs. V and J are TRBV7-9 and TRBJ2-1; 8 bases map to TRBD1. The sequence was collected from a woman aged 50 to 60 with head and neck cancer. CDR3 residues: CASSQGAWNEQFF. The CDR3 DNA reads as TGTGCCAGCAGCCAGGGGGCGTGGAATGAGCAGTTCTTC.